This T cell receptor (beta chain) comes out of a study of Ad26.COV2.S vaccination and SARS-CoV-2 variants. Study at large: Once, or twice with 56 days between doses, Ad26.COV2.S was given intramuscularly.

Treatment indicated: 15 to 20 received Ad26.COV2.S at low or high dose, single or two shots; about 5 received placebo; per-sample allocation not given. Sampling was done on day 63 after the first vaccine or placebo injection. Donation was by an adult aged 18-55 years who was in Boston. Vaccination used an Ad26 vector expressing Wuhan-strain SARS-CoV-2 spike. The table came from immunoSEQ multiplex PCR; TCRdb's copy has only in-frame clones and leaves some out. Of roughly 320,000 clones in the sample, around 87% were seen once. CDR1 is KGHSH and CDR2 is LQKENI in the germline V gene. The CDR3 length is 12 residues. With 5 bases removed from V and 7 bases from J, the gap between germline ends came to 11 bases.

The source was peripheral blood, collected in a trial of Ad26.COV2.S vaccine versus placebo. The TCR sequence derives from a person aged 18-65 years who received the Ad26.COV2.S COVID-19 vaccine or a placebo. V usage is TRBV18 and J usage is TRBJ1-1; D remains ambiguous. For the CDR3, the DNA is TGTGCCAGCTCAACGGAGGCAGGTGAAGCTTTCTTT. Amino acids: CASSTEAGEAFF.